These 28 T cell receptor beta chains came from one sample sequenced in a study of blood T cells in healthy people across ages (dated by TCRdb to between 2015 and 2016). The library was obtained by 5' RACE. TCRdb shows the sequencer as Illumina HiSeq 2500. A second PCR of roughly 7 to 11 cycles was run with a J-beta primer mix and a sample-barcoded 5' primer. TCRdb trimmed public reads at Q25 via fastp, called clones via MiXCR and kept in-frame beta chains. Here each entry gathers all rows of one CDR3 protein and keeps the most common genes and DNA. Across this sample there are approximately 1.5 million distinct CDR3 sequences, with roughly 32% seen only once. About 10% of the sample is taken by the ten largest. Input material: blood. These receptors were obtained from a woman aged 25 to 45 in good health.

About this clonotype itself: A single base separates this from a much larger clone, so it may be a read error. The chain links TRBV5-1 to TRBJ2-1, with D unresolved. The CDR3 contains 15 residues. Trimming removed 4 bases at V and 4 bases at J, with 15 bases between. In germline, CDR1 is SGHRS, CDR2 YFSETQ. CDR3 bases: TGCGCCAGCAGCCCAGCACTGCCGAGATACAATGAGCAGTTCTTC. It encodes CASSPALPRYNEQFF.

On this clonotype itself: A much larger clone differs by one base, so this may be a read error. The chain joins TRBV20-1 to TRBJ2-7; a weak D match, TRBD2 (7 bases). The CDR3 runs to 13 residues. In germline, CDR1 is DFQATT, CDR2 SNEGSKA (reference sequence). The V gene lost 7 bases and the J gene lost 5 bases, with 18 bases spanning the gap. The CDR3 sequence: CSVRGGSGDEQYF. The CDR3 nucleotides read TGCAGTGTTAGGGGGGGTTCAGGCGACGAGCAGTACTTC.

This rearrangement joins TRBV5-1 to TRBJ2-2, with D unclear. Germline CDR1 SGHRS, CDR2 YFSETQ. This CDR3 has 15 residues. V dropped 2 bases and J dropped 2 bases, with 10 bases sitting between them. CDR3: CASSFSRVNTGELFF. CDR3 sequence (DNA): TGCGCCAGCAGCTTCTCCCGCGTTAACACCGGGGAGCTGTTTTTT.

This clonotype showed up just a few times. The CDR3 region has the DNA TGTGCCACCAGCGGGGGACTAGCGGGAGACACAGATACGCAGTATTTT. Amino acid sequence: CATSGGLAGDTDTQYF. V gene TRBV15 combines with J gene TRBJ2-3; 14 positions match TRBD2. This CDR3 spans 16 amino acids. The junction had 3 bases not matched to a gene; V was cut back by 5 bases and J by 2 bases. Germline-derived CDR1 and CDR2 are LNHNV and YYDKDF (reference sequence).

The V call is TRBV20-1, the J call TRBJ2-3; D ambiguous. Trimming shortened V by 0 bases and J by 5 bases, and 3 bases separated the two germline ends. CDR1 is DFQATT, CDR2 SNEGSKA, per germline (reference sequence). This CDR3 region has 11 residues. The CDR3 region is CSARERDTQYF. The CDR3 DNA sequence: TGCAGTGCTAGAGAGAGAGATACGCAGTATTTT.

There are many counts of this clonotype. The V gene is TRBV14, the J gene TRBJ2-1; D possibly corresponds to TRBD2 (6 bases). Between the trimmed V and J ends, which lost 6 bases and 9 bases, there was a span of 15 bases. Germline CDR1 is SGHDN and CDR2 is FVKESK. This CDR3 has 13 residues. The CDR3 is CASSGDRLGEQFF. The CDR3 coding sequence is TGTGCCAGCAGTGGAGACCGACTAGGTGAGCAGTTCTTC. The complete variable domain, with remaining parts taken from reference TRBV14 and TRBJ2-1, reads EAGVTQFPSHSVIEKGQTVTLRCDPISGHDNLYWYRRVMGKEIKFLLHFVKESKQDESGMPNNRFLAERTGGTYSTLKVQPAELEDSGVYFCASSGDRLGEQFFGPGTRLTVL.

This chain links TRBV10-3 with TRBJ2-5; either TRBD1 or TRBD2 may supply D (6 bases each). With 9 bases removed from V and 11 bases from J, the gap between germline ends came to 19 bases. There are 12 residues in the CDR3. Germline V gives CDR1 ENHRY, CDR2 SYGVKD. CDR3 nucleotides: TGTGCCATAAGAGGGGGTACGGGGGAGCAGTACTTC. Translated, it gives CAIRGGTGEQYF.

This clonotype was recorded at least ten times. The chain is built from TRBV6-1 and TRBJ2-5; D unresolved. Trimming took off 7 bases at V and 0 bases at J, with 9 bases between the two ends. Germline values: CDR1 MNHNS, CDR2 SASEGT. This CDR3 comprises 13 residues. CDR3 DNA: TGTGCCAGCAACGGAGAGTACCAAGAGACCCAGTACTTC. As protein: CASNGEYQETQYF.

This clonotype has just a few counts. The chain uses TRBV6-2 or TRBV6-3 and TRBJ2-7; D unclear. Looked up from germline, CDR1 is MNHEY and CDR2 is SVGEGT. This CDR3 is built from 14 residues. Trimming removed 0 bases at V and 6 bases at J, with 12 bases between. The CDR3 spells CASSYSGRTGEQYF. In nucleotides, the CDR3 is TGTGCCAGCAGTTACTCAGGCAGAACCGGCGAGCAGTACTTC.

V usage is TRBV6-1 and J usage is TRBJ1-2; D may be TRBD1 (6 bases). Per germline, CDR1 MNHNS and CDR2 SASEGT. The CDR3 contains 15 residues. V was pared by 4 bases and J by 4 bases, with 16 bases between. CDR3 loop: CASSVPGEVLYGYTF. The CDR3, as DNA: TGTGCCAGCAGTGTTCCAGGGGAGGTTCTCTATGGCTACACCTTC.

The table lists this clonotype with a few counts. V and J are TRBV27 and TRBJ2-3, with 10 bases that match TRBD2. The CDR3 has 16 residues. V shed 4 bases and J 1 base; nucleotides not matched to a gene: 5. Germline V gene lookup returns CDR1 MNHEY and CDR2 SMNVEV (reference sequence). CDR3 sequence (DNA): TGTGCCAGCAGTTCTCAGCGGGAGGGCCGCACAGATACGCAGTATTTT. As protein: CASSSQREGRTDTQYF.

The chain recombines TRBV20-1 with TRBJ2-3; TRBD2 matches 9 bases. This CDR3 comprises 13 residues. Germline loops: CDR1 DFQATT, CDR2 SNEGSKA (reference sequence). J lost 4 bases, V lost 7 bases, and 6 bases had no gene match. The CDR3 nucleotides read TGCAGTGTCCAGCGGGGGGTCGCAGATACGCAGTATTTT. Translation: CSVQRGVADTQYF.

This clonotype turned up a few times. The V and J genes are TRBV7-2 and TRBJ2-5; D gene uncertain. The CDR3 consists of 14 residues. Germline V gene data show CDR1 as SGHTA and CDR2 as FQGNSA. Trimming cost V 2 bases and J 5 bases, with 12 bases left between them. The CDR3 sequence: CASSLSNPLETQYF. The CDR3 DNA reads as TGTGCCAGCAGCTTAAGTAACCCGCTTGAGACCCAGTACTTC.

In this sample, this clonotype turned up many times. The chain has TRBV7-3 and TRBJ2-3, with TRBD2 matching 8 bases. The CDR3 totals 15 residues. Germline CDR1 and CDR2: SGHTA and FQGTGA. The ends lost 1 base at V and 3 bases at J; junction bases unmatched: 3. The CDR3 loop reads CASSLMGLETDTQYF. The CDR3 DNA reads as TGTGCCAGCAGCTTAATGGGACTAGAGACAGATACGCAGTATTTT.

On this clonotype: Given a much more abundant clone one base away, this may be a read error. The V gene is TRBV28, the J gene TRBJ2-1; 8 nucleotides align to TRBD2. CDR1 is MDHEN, CDR2 SYDVKM, per germline. Trimming at V came to 2 bases and at J to 10 bases, leaving 7 bases not matched to a gene. There are 14 residues in the CDR3. Written as DNA, the CDR3 is TGTGCCAGCAGTTTACGCGGGGGGACCTACGAGCAGTTCTTC. Translating it yields CASSLRGGTYEQFF.

This clonotype has a count of ten or more. J is TRBJ2-3 and V is TRBV20-1; possibly TRBD1 for D (5 bases). The CDR3 spans 13 residues. The V gene's germline CDR1 is DFQATT and CDR2 SNEGSKA (reference sequence). The V end lost 3 bases, the J end lost 0 bases, and 7 bases lay between the germline ends. In DNA, the CDR3 is TGCAGTGCTAGTCAGGGTAGCACAGATACGCAGTATTTT. Translation: CSASQGSTDTQYF.

The chain couples TRBV14 to TRBJ2-1; 7 bases map to TRBD2. V was pared by 0 bases and J by 3 bases, with 5 bases of the junction left unmatched. This CDR3 has 16 residues. Germline CDR1 and CDR2: SGHDN and FVKESK. This chain's CDR3 is CASSQEASGYYNEQFF. The CDR3 bases are TGTGCCAGCAGCCAAGAGGCTAGCGGTTACTACAATGAGCAGTTCTTC. The variable domain in full, with the rest retrieved from reference TRBV14 and TRBJ2-1, is EAGVTQFPSHSVIEKGQTVTLRCDPISGHDNLYWYRRVMGKEIKFLLHFVKESKQDESGMPNNRFLAERTGGTYSTLKVQPAELEDSGVYFCASSQEASGYYNEQFFGPGTRLTVL.

V is TRBV20-1 and J is TRBJ2-1; D may be TRBD1 or TRBD2 (5 bases each). Germline CDR1 and CDR2: DFQATT and SNEGSKA (reference sequence). The V end lost 5 bases, the J end lost 10 bases, and 15 bases lay between the germline ends. This CDR3 contains 12 residues. CDR3 residues: CSAVGTQWEQFF. In DNA form, the CDR3 reads TGCAGTGCTGTCGGGACCCAATGGGAGCAGTTCTTC.

This clonotype was recorded many times. This rearrangement joins TRBV29-1 to TRBJ2-5; 12 bases map to TRBD2. V shed 6 bases and J 4 bases; nucleotides not matched to a gene: 3. Germline-derived CDR1 and CDR2 are SQVTM and ANQGSEA. CDR3 length: 13 amino acids. CDR3 sequence reads: CSVEGLAGETQYF. CDR3 coding DNA: TGCAGCGTAGAGGGACTAGCGGGAGAGACCCAGTACTTC.

This clonotype was counted many times. This rearrangement joins TRBV5-1 to TRBJ2-1; D is ambiguous. V shed 0 bases and J shed 7 bases, with 14 bases lying between them. Germline values: CDR1 SGHRS, CDR2 YFSETQ. This CDR3 spans 15 amino acids. The CDR3 DNA reads as TGCGCCAGCAGCTTGGATGGTACCACCTTGAATGAGCAGTTCTTC. Protein sequence: CASSLDGTTLNEQFF. The whole variable domain, remainder taken from reference TRBV5-1 and TRBJ2-1, is KAGVTQTPRYLIKTRGQQVTLSCSPISGHRSVSWYQQTPGQGLQFLFEYFSETQRNKGNFPGRFSGRQFSNSRSEMNVSTLELGDSALYLCASSLDGTTLNEQFFGPGTRLTVL.

The chain joins TRBV13 to TRBJ1-1; D remains ambiguous. Between the trimmed V and J ends, which lost 5 bases and 3 bases, there was a span of 13 bases. Germline-derived CDR1 and CDR2 are PRHDT and FYEKMQ (reference sequence). This CDR3 is built from 14 residues. The CDR3 DNA is TGTGCCAGCAGCCACGAGGACGGCCACACTGAAGCTTTCTTT. This gives the protein CASSHEDGHTEAFF.

Notes on this clonotype: The germline gene is not matched at one end of the junction; a read error may be the cause. The chain employs TRBV7-3 and TRBJ2-4, with D uncertain. TRBJ2-7 matches the DNA end more closely, so the J call is doubtful. The CDR3 spans 12 residues. In germline, CDR1 is SGHTA, CDR2 FQGTGA. In DNA form, the CDR3 reads TGTGCCGGCAGCCTGGAGTTGGGCGAGCAGTACTTC. The encoded protein is CAGSLELGEQYF.

V and J are TRBV13 and TRBJ1-6; D is unclear. Looked up from germline, CDR1 is PRHDT and CDR2 is FYEKMQ (reference sequence). The CDR3 has 19 residues. The V and J ends lost 1 base and 3 bases respectively, with 19 bases between them. In DNA form, the CDR3 reads TGTGCCAGCAGCTTAGTGGCTCATTTGGGTGAACGCTATAATTCACCCCTCCACTTT. The encoded protein is CASSLVAHLGERYNSPLHF.

In its sample, this clonotype was seen a few times. The gene calls are TRBV7-3 and TRBJ2-3; 9 bases agree with TRBD2. The CDR3 runs 18 residues. CDR1 is SGHTA and CDR2 is FQGTGA in the germline V gene. V lost 4 bases to trimming and J lost 2 bases; unmatched junction nucleotides: 13. Written as DNA, the CDR3 is TGTGCCAGCAGCTCCCTGATTAGCGGGAGCGGGGACACAGATACGCAGTATTTT. Its protein is CASSSLISGSGDTDTQYF.

This clonotype was seen a few times. The chain carries TRBV27 and TRBJ2-3; TRBD1 is a possible D gene (5 bases). The CDR3 contains 14 residues. The ends were cut back, 5 bases at V and 0 bases at J, with 9 bases in the middle. The V gene's germline CDR1 is MNHEY and CDR2 SMNVEV (reference sequence). CDR3 DNA sequence: TGTGCCAGCAGTATTTACAGGAGCACAGATACGCAGTATTTT. This sequence encodes CASSIYRSTDTQYF.

This rearrangement joins TRBV4-1 to TRBJ2-1; 7 positions match TRBD2. Per germline, CDR1 MGHRA and CDR2 YSYEKL. The CDR3 sequence is 15 residues long. V lost 0 bases to trimming and J lost 4 bases; unmatched junction nucleotides: 3. CDR3 sequence: CASSQDQRGYNEQFF. For the CDR3, the DNA is TGCGCCAGCAGCCAAGACCAGCGGGGTTACAATGAGCAGTTCTTC.

For this clonotype: This could be a read error, since a much larger clone is one nucleotide away. This sequence joins TRBV20-1 and TRBJ2-5, with TRBD2 as a possible D gene (6 bases). CDR1 is DFQATT and CDR2 is SNEGSKA in the germline V gene (reference sequence). The CDR3 consists of 15 residues. Trimming left V 4 bases short and J 11 bases short, with 26 bases between. CDR3 coding DNA: TGCAGTGCTATCACTAGCAGGTTAACCAACAATGAGCAGTACTTC. This translates into CSAITSRLTNNEQYF.

The chain carries TRBV9 and TRBJ1-6; D is uncertain. The CDR3 contains 17 residues. The ends were cut back, 3 bases at V and 0 bases at J, with 13 bases in the middle. Germline CDR1 is SGDLS and CDR2 is YYNGEE. The CDR3 region has the DNA TGTGCCAGCAGCGCACGGGGTTTAAGCTCCTATAATTCACCCCTCCACTTT. Translating gives CASSARGLSSYNSPLHF. The full variable domain, completed using reference TRBV9 and TRBJ1-6, is DSGVTQTPKHLITATGQRVTLRCSPRSGDLSVYWYQQSLDQGLQFLIQYYNGEERAKGNILERFSAQQFPDLHSELNLSSLELGDSALYFCASSARGLSSYNSPLHFGNGTRLTVT.